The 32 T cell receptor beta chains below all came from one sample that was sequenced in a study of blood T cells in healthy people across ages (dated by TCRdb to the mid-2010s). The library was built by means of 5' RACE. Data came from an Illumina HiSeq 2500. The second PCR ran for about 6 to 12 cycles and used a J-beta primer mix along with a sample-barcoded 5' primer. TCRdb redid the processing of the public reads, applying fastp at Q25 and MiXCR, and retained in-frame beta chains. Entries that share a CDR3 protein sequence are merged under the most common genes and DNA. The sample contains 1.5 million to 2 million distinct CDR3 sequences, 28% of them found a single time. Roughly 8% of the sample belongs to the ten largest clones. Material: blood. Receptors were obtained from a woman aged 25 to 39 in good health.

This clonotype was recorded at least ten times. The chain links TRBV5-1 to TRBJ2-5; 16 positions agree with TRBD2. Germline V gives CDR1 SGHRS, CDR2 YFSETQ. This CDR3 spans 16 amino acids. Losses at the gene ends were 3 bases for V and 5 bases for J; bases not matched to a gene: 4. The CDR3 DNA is TGCGCCAGCAGCTCGGGACTAGCGGGGGGGCTCGAGACCCAGTACTTC. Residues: CASSSGLAGGLETQYF.

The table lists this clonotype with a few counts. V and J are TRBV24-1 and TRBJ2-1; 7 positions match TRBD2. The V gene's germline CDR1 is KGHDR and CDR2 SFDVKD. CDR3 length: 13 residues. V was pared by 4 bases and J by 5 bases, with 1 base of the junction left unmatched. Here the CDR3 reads CATSEGRDNEQFF. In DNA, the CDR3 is TGTGCCACCAGTGAGGGGAGGGACAATGAGCAGTTCTTC.

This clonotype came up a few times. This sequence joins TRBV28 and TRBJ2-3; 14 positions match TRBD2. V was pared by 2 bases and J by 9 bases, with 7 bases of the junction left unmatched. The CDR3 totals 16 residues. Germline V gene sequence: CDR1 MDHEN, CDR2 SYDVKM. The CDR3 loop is CASSLATSGGVGTQYF. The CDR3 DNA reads TGTGCCAGCAGTTTAGCGACTAGCGGGGGGGTAGGCACGCAGTATTTT.

CDR3: CASSYSPGDTGELFF. The DNA for the CDR3 is TGTGCCAGCAGTTACTCGCCAGGGGACACCGGGGAGCTGTTTTTT. V is TRBV6-2 or TRBV6-3 and J is TRBJ2-2, with a weak D call TRBD1 (6 bases). V lost 0 bases and J lost 3, with 8 bases in between. Per germline, CDR1 MNHEY and CDR2 SVGEGT. The CDR3 extends over 15 amino acids.

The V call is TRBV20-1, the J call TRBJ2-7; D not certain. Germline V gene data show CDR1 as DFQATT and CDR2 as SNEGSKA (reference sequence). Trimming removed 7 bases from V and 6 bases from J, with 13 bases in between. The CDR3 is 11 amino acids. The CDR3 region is CSVPLFREQYF. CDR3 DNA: TGCAGTGTGCCACTTTTTCGCGAGCAGTACTTC.

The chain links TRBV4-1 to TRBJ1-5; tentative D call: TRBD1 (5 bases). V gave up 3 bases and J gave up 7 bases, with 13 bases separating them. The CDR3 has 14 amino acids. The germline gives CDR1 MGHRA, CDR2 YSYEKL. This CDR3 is CASSHGGGVQPQHF. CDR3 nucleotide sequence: TGCGCCAGCAGCCATGGGGGTGGAGTCCAGCCCCAGCATTTT.

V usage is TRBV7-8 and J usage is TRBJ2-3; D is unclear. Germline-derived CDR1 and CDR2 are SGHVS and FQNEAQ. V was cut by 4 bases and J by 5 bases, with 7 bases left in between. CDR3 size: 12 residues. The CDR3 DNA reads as TGTGCCAGCAGCTCAATTAGAGATACGCAGTATTTT. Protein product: CASSSIRDTQYF.

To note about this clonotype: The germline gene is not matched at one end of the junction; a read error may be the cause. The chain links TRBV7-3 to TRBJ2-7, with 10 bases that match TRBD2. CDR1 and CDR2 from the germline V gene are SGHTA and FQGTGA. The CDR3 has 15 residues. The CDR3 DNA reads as TGTGCTAGCAGCCCTCAAGCGGGGGGGCGGGACGAGCAGTACTTC. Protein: CASSPQAGGRDEQYF. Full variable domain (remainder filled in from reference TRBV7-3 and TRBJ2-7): GAGVSQTPSNKVTEKGKYVELRCDPISGHTALYWYRQSLGQGPEFLIYFQGTGAADDSGLPNDRFFAVRPEGSVSTLKIQRTERGDSAVYLCASSPQAGGRDEQYFGPGTRLTVT.

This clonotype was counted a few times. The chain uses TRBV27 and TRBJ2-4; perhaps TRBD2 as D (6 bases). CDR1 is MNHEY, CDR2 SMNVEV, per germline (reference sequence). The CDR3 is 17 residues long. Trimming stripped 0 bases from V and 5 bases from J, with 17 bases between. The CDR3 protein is CASSLSLRRREENIQYF. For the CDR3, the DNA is TGTGCCAGCAGTTTATCACTACGCAGGAGGGAGGAAAACATTCAGTACTTC.

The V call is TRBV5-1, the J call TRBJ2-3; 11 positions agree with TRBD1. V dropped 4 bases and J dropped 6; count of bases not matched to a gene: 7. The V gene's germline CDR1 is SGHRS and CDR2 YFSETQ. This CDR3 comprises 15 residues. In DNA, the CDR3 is TGCGCCAGCAGCGCGGGACAGGGGGGCTTTGATACGCAGTATTTT. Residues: CASSAGQGGFDTQYF.

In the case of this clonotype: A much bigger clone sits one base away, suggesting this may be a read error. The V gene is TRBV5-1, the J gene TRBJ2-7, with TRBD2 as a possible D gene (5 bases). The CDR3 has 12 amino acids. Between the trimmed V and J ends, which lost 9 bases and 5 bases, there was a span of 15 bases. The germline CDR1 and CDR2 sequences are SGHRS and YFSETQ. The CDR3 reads CANRLSGNEQYF. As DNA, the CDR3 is TGCGCCAACCGTTTGTCCGGGAACGAGCAGTACTTC.

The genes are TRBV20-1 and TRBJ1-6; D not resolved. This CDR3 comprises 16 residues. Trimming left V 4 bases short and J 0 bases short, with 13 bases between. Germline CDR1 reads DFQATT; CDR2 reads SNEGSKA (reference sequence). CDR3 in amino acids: CSAIQGTSSYNSPLHF. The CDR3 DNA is TGCAGTGCTATTCAAGGCACGAGCTCCTATAATTCACCCCTCCACTTT.

The CDR3 sequence: CASSQDFAGGLYNEQFF. The CDR3 nucleotides are TGTGCCAGCAGCCAAGATTTTGCGGGGGGGCTGTACAATGAGCAGTTCTTC. J is TRBJ2-1 and V is TRBV4-2, with TRBD2 identical over 9 bases. The CDR3 is made up of 17 amino acids. The V gene end was trimmed by 0 bases and the J gene end by 4 bases; junction bases not matched to a gene: 7. Looked up from germline, CDR1 is LGHNA and CDR2 is YNFKEQ.

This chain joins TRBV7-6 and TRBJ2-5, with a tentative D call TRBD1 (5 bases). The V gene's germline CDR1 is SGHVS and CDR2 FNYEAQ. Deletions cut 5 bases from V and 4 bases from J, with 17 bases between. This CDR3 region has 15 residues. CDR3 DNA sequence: TGTGCCAGCAGCCAGCCGACACCCCAGGGAGAGACCCAGTACTTC. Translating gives CASSQPTPQGETQYF.

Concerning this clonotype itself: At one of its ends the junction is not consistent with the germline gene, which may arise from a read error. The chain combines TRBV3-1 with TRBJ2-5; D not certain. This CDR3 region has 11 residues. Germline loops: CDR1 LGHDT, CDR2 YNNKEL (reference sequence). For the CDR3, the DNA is TGTGCCAGCAGGGATACAGAGAACCAGTACTTC. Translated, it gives CASRDTENQYF.

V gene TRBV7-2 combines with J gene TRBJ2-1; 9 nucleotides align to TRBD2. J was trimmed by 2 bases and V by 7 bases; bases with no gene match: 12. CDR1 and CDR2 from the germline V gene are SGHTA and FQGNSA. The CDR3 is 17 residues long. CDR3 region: CASNYSPGTSPYNEQFF. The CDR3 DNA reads TGTGCCAGCAACTACTCCCCCGGGACTAGCCCCTACAATGAGCAGTTCTTC.

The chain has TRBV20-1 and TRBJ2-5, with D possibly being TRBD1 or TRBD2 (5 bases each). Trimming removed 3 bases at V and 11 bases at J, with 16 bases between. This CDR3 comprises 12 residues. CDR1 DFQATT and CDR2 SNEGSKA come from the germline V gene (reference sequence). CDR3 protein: CSASGAVGEQYF. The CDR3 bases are TGCAGTGCTAGCGGGGCGGTGGGGGAGCAGTACTTC.

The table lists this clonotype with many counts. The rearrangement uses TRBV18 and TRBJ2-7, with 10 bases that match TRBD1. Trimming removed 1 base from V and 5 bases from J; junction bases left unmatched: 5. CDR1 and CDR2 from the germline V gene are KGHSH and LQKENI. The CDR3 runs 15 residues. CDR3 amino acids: CASSPQFGQGDEQYF. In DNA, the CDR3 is TGTGCCAGCTCACCACAATTTGGACAGGGGGACGAGCAGTACTTC.

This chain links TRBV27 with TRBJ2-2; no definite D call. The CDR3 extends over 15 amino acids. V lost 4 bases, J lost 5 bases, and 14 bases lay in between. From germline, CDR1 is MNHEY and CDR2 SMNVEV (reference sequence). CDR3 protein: CASSSIGAGTGELFF. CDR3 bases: TGTGCCAGCAGTTCCATTGGAGCCGGGACCGGGGAGCTGTTTTTT.

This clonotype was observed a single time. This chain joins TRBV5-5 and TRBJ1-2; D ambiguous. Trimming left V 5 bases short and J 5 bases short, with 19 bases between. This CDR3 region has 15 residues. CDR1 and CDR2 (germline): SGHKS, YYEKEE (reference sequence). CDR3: CASSVFLGLIYGYTF. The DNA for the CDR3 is TGTGCCAGCAGTGTGTTCCTAGGGCTAATTTATGGCTACACCTTC.

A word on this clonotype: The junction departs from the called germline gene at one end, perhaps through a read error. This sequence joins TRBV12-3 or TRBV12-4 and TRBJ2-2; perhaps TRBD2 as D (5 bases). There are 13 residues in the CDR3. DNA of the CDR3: TGTGCCAGCAGTTATGGGTTGACCGGGGAGCAGTTTTTT. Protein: CASSYGLTGEQFF.

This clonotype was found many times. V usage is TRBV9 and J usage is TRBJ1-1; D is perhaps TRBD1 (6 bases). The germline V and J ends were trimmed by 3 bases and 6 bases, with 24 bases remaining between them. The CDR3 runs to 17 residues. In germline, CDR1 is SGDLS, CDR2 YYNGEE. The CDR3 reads CASSDEGRLGTRAEAFF. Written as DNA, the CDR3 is TGTGCCAGCAGCGATGAAGGCCGGCTAGGGACACGGGCTGAAGCTTTCTTT. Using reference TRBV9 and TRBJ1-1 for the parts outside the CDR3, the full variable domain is DSGVTQTPKHLITATGQRVTLRCSPRSGDLSVYWYQQSLDQGLQFLIQYYNGEERAKGNILERFSAQQFPDLHSELNLSSLELGDSALYFCASSDEGRLGTRAEAFFGQGTRLTVV.

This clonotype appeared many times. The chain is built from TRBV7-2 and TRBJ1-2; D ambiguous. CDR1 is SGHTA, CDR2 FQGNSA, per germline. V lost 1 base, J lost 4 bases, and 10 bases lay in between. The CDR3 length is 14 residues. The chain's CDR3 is CASSLGGNLYGYTF. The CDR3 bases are TGTGCCAGCAGCTTAGGTGGTAACCTCTATGGCTACACCTTC.

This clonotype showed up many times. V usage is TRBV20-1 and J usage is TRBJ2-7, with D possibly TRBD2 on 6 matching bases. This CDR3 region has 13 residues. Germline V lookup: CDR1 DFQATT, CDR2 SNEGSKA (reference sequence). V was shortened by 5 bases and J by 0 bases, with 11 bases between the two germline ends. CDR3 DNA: TGCAGTGCTGCCCCCGGGAGCTCCTACGAGCAGTACTTC. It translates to CSAAPGSSYEQYF.

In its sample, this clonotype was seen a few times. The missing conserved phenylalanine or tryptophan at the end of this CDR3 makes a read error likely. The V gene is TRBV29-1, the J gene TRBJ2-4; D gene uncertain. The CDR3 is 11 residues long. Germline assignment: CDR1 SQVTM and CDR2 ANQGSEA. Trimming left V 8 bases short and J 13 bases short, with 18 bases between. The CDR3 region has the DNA TGCAGCTCTACTATCCACAATGAGCAGTACTGC. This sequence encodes CSSTIHNEQYC.

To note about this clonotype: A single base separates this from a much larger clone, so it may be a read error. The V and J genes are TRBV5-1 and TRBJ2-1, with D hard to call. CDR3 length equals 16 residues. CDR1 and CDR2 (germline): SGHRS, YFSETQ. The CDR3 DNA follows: TGCGCCAGCAGCTTGGCCTCCAGGACCCGGTCCAATGAGCGGTTCTTC. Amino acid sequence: CASSLASRTRSNERFF.

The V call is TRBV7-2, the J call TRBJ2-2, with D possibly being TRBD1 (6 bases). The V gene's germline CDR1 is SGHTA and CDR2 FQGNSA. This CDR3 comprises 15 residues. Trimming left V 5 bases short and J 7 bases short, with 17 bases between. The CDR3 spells CASSLVVQGSGELFF. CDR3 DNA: TGTGCCAGCAGCCTAGTCGTACAGGGTAGCGGGGAGCTGTTTTTT. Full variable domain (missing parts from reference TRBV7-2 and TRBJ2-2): GAGVSQSPSNKVTEKGKDVELRCDPISGHTALYWYRQSLGQGLEFLIYFQGNSAPDKSGLPSDRFSAERTGGSVSTLTIQRTQQEDSAVYLCASSLVVQGSGELFFGEGSRLTVL.

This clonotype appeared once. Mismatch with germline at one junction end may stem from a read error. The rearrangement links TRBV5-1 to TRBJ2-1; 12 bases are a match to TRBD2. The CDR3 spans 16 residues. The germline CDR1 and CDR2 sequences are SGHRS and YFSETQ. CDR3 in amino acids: CASSLGLAGGPLEQVF. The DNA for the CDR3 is TGCGCCAGCAGCTTAGGCCTAGCGGGGGGGCCCTTGGAGCAGGTCTTC.

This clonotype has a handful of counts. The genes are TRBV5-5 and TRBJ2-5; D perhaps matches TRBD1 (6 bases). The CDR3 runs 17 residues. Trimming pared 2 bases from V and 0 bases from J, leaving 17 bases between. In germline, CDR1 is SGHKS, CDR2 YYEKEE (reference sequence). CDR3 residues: CASSLGDHREYQETQYF. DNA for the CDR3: TGTGCCAGCAGCTTAGGAGACCACAGGGAGTACCAAGAGACCCAGTACTTC.

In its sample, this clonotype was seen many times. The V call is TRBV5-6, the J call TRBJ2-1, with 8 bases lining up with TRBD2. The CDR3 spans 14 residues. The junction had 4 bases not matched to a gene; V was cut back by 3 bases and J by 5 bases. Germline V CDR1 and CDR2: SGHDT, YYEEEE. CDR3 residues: CASSWGLDHNEQFF. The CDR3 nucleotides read TGTGCCAGCAGCTGGGGACTAGATCACAATGAGCAGTTCTTC.

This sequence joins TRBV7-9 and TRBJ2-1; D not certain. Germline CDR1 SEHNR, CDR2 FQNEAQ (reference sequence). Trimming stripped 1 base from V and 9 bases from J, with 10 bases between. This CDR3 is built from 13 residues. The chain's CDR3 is CASSLVKVGEQFF. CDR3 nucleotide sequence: TGTGCCAGCAGCTTAGTGAAGGTCGGTGAGCAGTTCTTC.

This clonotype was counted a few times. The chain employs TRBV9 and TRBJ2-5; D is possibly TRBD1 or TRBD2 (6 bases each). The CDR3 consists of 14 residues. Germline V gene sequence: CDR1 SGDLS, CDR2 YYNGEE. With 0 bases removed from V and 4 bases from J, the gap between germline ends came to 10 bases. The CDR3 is CASSVGGAPETQYF. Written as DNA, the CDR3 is TGTGCCAGCAGCGTAGGGGGGGCCCCAGAGACCCAGTACTTC.